This entry is about one TCR beta chain. The sample is drawn from a study of cytotoxic CD8 clonotypes in ibrutinib-treated CLL. On the study more broadly: 11 relapsed/refractory, roughly 15 treatment-naive; under 18 IGHV unmutated.

This CDR3 is 14 amino acids long. Deletions cut 4 bases from V and 0 bases from J, with 7 bases between. Germline V gives CDR1 WNHNN, CDR2 SYGVQD (reference sequence). TCRdb's table, derived via immunoSEQ multiplex PCR, lists solely in-frame clones and lacks some. Of around 300,000 clones in the sample, 80% are singletons; the top ten hold under 8.5%. This clonotype originated in a human donor with chronic lymphocytic leukemia. The chain couples TRBV10-1 to TRBJ2-4, with D unclear. The starting material was PBMCs, obtained before ibrutinib treatment. The CDR3 region has the DNA TGCGCCAGCAGTGCGAGTACAGCCAAAAACATTCAGTACTTC. This translates into CASSASTAKNIQYF.